This entry features one T cell receptor beta chain sequence. Its antigen remains unknown. These data are taken from a study of cytomegalovirus exposure and HLA in healthy donors. Both 60 Vbeta primers and 13 Jbeta primers went into the PCR. Repertoires were generated with immunoSEQ multiplex PCR, while TCRdb's copy carries only in-frame clones and drops some. This sample's clone table lists about 58,000 clones. Overall study results and limits: A later analysis linked 15,000 to 20,000 TCR beta sequences to HLA alleles at 0.05 false discovery rate.

The sample consisted of PBMCs. The TCR sequence derives from a woman aged 18-29 years in good health and CMV-seronegative.

CDR3 loop: CASSPGGETGYGYTF. In DNA, the CDR3 is TGTGCCAGCTCACCAGGCGGCGAGACAGGATATGGCTACACCTTC. The chain carries TRBV18 and TRBJ1-2, with D possibly matching TRBD1 (6 bases). The CDR3 is 15 residues long. The V and J ends lost 2 bases and 5 bases respectively, with 15 bases between them. Germline V gives CDR1 KGHSH, CDR2 LQKENI.